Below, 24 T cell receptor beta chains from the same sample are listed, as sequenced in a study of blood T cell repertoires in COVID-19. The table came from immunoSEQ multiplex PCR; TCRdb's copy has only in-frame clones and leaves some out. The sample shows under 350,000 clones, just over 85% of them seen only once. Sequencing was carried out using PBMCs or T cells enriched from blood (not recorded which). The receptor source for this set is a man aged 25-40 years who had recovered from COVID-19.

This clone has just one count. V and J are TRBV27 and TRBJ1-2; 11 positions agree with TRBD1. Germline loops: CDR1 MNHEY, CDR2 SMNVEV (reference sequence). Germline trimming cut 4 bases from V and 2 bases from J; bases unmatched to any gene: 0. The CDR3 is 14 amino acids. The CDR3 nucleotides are TGTGCCAGCAGTTGGACAGGGGGCAACTATGGCTACACCTTC. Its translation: CASSWTGGNYGYTF.

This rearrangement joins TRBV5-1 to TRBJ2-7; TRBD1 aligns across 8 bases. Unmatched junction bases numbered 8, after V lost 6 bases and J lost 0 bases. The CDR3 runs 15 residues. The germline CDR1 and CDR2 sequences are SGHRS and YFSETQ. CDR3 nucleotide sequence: TGCGCCAGCACGGTTAAGACAGGGGTCTCCTACGAGCAGTACTTC. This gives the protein CASTVKTGVSYEQYF.

CDR3 sequence reads: CASSQDGRGGRTDTQYF. The CDR3 bases are TGTGCCAGCAGCCAAGATGGGCGGGGGGGCCGAACAGATACGCAGTATTTT. This rearrangement joins TRBV3-1 (or the pseudogene TRBV3-2) to TRBJ2-3; TRBD2 agrees at 9 bases. V lost 0 bases and J lost 3; bases outside the gene matches: 7. Germline V lookup: CDR1 LGHDT, CDR2 YNNKEL (reference sequence). The CDR3 has 17 residues.

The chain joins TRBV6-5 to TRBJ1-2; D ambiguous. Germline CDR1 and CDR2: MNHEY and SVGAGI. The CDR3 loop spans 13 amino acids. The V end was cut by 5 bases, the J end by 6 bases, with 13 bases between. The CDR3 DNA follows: TGTGCCAGCAGTCTCGACGGAGTGGATGGCTACACCTTC. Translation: CASSLDGVDGYTF.

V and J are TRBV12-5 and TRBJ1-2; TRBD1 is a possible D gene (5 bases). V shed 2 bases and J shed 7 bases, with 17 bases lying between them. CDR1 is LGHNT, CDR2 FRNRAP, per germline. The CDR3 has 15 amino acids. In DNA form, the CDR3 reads TGTGCTAGTGGTTTGTTTCCATCAGGGTCGGGTGGCTACACCTTC. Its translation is CASGLFPSGSGGYTF.

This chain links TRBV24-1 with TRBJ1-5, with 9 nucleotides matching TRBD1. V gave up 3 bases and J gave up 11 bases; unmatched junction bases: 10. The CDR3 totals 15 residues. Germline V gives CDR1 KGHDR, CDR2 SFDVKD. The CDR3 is CATSDPGQGRSAQHF. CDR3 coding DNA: TGTGCCACCAGTGATCCCGGACAGGGGCGATCAGCCCAGCATTTT.

CDR3 in amino acids: CASSSPRDLNTEAFF. The CDR3 coding sequence is TGTGCCAGCAGTTCCCCCAGGGATTTAAACACTGAAGCTTTCTTT. This chain connects TRBV27 to TRBJ1-1; D might be TRBD1 (5 bases). V was shortened by 4 bases and J by 2 bases, with 14 bases between the two germline ends. Germline CDR1 MNHEY, CDR2 SMNVEV (reference sequence). The CDR3 has 15 residues.

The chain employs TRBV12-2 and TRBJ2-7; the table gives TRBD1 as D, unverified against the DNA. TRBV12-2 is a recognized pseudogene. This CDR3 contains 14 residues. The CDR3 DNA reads TGTGCAAGTCGCACTGACAACTCCCACTACGAGCAGTACTTC. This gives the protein CASRTDNSHYEQYF.

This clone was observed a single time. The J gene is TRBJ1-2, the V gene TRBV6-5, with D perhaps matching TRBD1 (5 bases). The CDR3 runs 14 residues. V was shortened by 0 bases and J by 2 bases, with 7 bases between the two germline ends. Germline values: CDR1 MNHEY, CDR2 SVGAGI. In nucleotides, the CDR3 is TGTGCCAGCAGTTACTCGGCAGGGAACTATGGCTACACCTTC. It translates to CASSYSAGNYGYTF.

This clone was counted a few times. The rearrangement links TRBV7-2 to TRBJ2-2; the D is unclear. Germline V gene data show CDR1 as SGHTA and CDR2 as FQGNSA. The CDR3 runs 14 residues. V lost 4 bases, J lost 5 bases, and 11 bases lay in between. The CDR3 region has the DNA TGTGCCAGCAGCTACCGCGATCGGACCGGGGAGCTGTTTTTT. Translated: CASSYRDRTGELFF.

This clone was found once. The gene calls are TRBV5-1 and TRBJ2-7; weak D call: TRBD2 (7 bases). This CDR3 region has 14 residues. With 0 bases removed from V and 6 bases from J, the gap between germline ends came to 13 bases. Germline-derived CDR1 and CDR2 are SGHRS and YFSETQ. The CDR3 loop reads CASSLGGGGGEQYF. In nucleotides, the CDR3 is TGCGCCAGCAGCTTGGGCGGAGGGGGGGGCGAGCAGTACTTC.

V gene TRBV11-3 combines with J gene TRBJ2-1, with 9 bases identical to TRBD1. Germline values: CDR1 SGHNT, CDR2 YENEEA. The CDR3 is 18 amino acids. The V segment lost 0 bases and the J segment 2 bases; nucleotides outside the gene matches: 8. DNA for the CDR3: TGTGCCAGCAGCTTAGATACGGACAGGGGTCACGCCTACAATGAGCAGTTCTTC. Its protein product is CASSLDTDRGHAYNEQFF.

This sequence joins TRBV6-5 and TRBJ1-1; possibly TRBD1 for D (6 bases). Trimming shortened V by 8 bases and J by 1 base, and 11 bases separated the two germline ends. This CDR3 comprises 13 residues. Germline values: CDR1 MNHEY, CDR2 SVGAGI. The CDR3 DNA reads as TGTGCCAGCGGGCAGGGACAGAACACTGAAGCTTTCTTT. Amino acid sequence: CASGQGQNTEAFF.

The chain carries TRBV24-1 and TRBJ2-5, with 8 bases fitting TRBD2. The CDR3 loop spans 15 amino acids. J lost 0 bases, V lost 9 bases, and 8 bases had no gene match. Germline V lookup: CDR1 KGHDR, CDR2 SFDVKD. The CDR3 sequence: CATGAAGGYQETQYF. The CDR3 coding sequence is TGTGCCACCGGCGCGGCGGGGGGCTACCAAGAGACCCAGTACTTC.

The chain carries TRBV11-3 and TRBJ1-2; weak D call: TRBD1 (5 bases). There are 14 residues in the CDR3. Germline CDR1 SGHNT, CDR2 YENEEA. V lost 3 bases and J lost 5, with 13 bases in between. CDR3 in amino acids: CASSFDSAGYGYTF. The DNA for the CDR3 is TGTGCCAGCAGCTTTGACAGCGCCGGGTATGGCTACACCTTC.

For the CDR3, the DNA is TGTGCCAGCAGCCGGGACAGTAACTCTGGGGCCAACGTCCTGACTTTC. As protein: CASSRDSNSGANVLTF. V is TRBV7-2 and J is TRBJ2-6, with 7 bases that match TRBD1. The CDR3 consists of 16 residues. CDR1 and CDR2 from the germline V gene are SGHTA and FQGNSA. Losses at the gene ends were 5 bases for V and 0 bases for J; bases not matched to a gene: 4.

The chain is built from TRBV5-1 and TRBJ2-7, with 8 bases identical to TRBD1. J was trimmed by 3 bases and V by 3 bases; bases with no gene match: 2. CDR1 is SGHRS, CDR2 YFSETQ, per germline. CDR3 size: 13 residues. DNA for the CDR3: TGCGCCAGCAGCTCCGGGACAGGCTACGAGCAGTACTTC. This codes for CASSSGTGYEQYF.

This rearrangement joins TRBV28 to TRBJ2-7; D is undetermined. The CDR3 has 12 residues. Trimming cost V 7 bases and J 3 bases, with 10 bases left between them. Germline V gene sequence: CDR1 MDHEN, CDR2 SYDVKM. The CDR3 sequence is CASINSHYEQYF. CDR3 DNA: TGTGCCAGCATAAATAGCCACTACGAGCAGTACTTC.

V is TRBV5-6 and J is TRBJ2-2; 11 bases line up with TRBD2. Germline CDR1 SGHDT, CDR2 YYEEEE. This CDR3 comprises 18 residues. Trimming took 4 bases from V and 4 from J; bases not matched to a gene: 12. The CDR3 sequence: CASSPPPTSGVPTGELFF. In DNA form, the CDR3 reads TGTGCCAGCAGCCCTCCTCCGACTAGCGGGGTTCCCACCGGGGAGCTGTTTTTT.

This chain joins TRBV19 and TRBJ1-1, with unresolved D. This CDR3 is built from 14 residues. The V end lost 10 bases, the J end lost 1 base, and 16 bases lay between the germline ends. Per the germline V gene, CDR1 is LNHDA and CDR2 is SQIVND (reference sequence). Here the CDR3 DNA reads TGTGCCACCTCGATACAGTTTGCGAACACTGAAGCTTTCTTT. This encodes CATSIQFANTEAFF. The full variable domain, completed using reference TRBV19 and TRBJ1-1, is DGGITQSPKYLFRKEGQNVTLSCEQNLNHDAMYWYRQDPGQGLRLIYYSQIVNDFQKGDIAEGYSVSREKKESFPLTVTSAQKNPTAFYLCATSIQFANTEAFFGQGTRLTVV.

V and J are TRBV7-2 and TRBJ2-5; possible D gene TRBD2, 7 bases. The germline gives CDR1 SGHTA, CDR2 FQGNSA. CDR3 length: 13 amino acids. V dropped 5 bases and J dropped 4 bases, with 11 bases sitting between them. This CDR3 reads CASSSGTRETQYF. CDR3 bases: TGTGCCAGCAGCAGCGGGACACGAGAGACCCAGTACTTC.

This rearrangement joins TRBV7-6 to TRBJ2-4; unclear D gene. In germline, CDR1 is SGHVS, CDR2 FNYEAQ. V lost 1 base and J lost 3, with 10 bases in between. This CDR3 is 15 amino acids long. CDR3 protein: CASSLGAVGKNIQYF. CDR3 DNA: TGTGCCAGCAGCTTAGGGGCCGTGGGCAAAAACATTCAGTACTTC. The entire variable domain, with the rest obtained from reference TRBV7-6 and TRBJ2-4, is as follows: GAGVSQSPRYKVTKRGQDVALRCDPISGHVSLYWYRQALGQGPEFLTYFNYEAQQDKSGLPNDRFSAERPEGSISTLTIQRTEQRDSAMYRCASSLGAVGKNIQYFGAGTRLSVL.

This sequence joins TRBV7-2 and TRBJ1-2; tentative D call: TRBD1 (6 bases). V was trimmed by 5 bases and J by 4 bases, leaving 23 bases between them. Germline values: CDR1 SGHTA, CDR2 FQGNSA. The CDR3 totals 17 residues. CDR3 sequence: CASSPTLLTGFSYGYTF. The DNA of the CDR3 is TGTGCCAGCAGCCCAACCCTTCTTACAGGGTTCTCCTATGGCTACACCTTC.

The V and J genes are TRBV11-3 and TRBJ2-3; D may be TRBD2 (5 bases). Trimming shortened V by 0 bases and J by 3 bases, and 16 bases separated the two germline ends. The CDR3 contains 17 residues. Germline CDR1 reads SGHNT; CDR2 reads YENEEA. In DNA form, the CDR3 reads TGTGCCAGCAGCTTAGATCGTGGCGGGTGGGGAACAGATACGCAGTATTTT. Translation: CASSLDRGGWGTDTQYF.